This entry describes one T cell receptor beta chain. Original data processing: Cell counts per sample came from amplifying reference gene primers. Clones were read by immunoSEQ multiplex PCR, and TCRdb kept only the in-frame ones, dropping some. The DNA was the basis for D and trimming; V, J and clone size are from that table. In the table there are around 100,000 clones, about nine tenths of which are singletons. The data belong to a study of blood T cell repertoires in COVID-19. Study context: PBMCs, B-cell-depleted T cells, or T cells provided the cDNA or gDNA that made up the material.

Between the trimmed V and J ends, which lost 1 base and 6 bases, there was a span of 13 bases. This CDR3 spans 15 amino acids. Germline V gene lookup returns CDR1 SGHVS and CDR2 FQNEAQ. This TCR derives from a man aged 45-65 years with active COVID-19. V is TRBV7-8 and J is TRBJ1-5, with D possibly TRBD1 on 5 matching bases. The sequenced sample was peripheral blood. The CDR3 loop is CASSLGMAGRQPQHF. Written as DNA, the CDR3 is TGTGCCAGCAGCTTAGGGATGGCAGGGCGTCAGCCCCAGCATTTT.